Listed below are T cell receptor beta chains from one sample, sequenced in a study of T cells after yellow fever vaccination. TCRdb re-called the 5' RACE reads with MiXCR, one entry per CDR3 protein. Of about 430,000 distinct CDR3 sequences in the sample, roughly a sixth are singletons; the top ten hold roughly a sixth. The specimen was PBMCs, collected before the yellow fever booster vaccination. These receptors came from a man aged 18 to 30 who received the YFV17D yellow fever vaccine. Each CDR3 is given with its conserved first and last residue. Fields, in order: V gene, J gene, clone size, D gene, CDR3 DNA, CDR3 protein. A D gene is named only where the DNA matches it firmly. Rows may omit the clone size; those that give it use once, few, many or a size class.

>TRBV15|TRBJ1-5|-|TRBD1
TGTGCCACCAGCAGGGAAGGAGGGACAGGCAATCAGCCCCAGCATTTT
CATSREGGTGNQPQHF
>TRBV20-1|TRBJ2-7|few|-
TGCAGTGCTAGTGCAGGGGACCCCTACGAGCAGTACTTC
CSASAGDPYEQYF
>TRBV27|TRBJ2-1|few|TRBD2
TGTGCCAGCAGTTCTCGGGGGGGGACCAATGAGCAGTTCTTC
CASSSRGGTNEQFF
>TRBV4-1|TRBJ1-1|-|-
TGCGCCAGCAGCCAAGTTGGCCCAATGAACACTGAAGCTTTCTTT
CASSQVGPMNTEAFF
>TRBV29-1|TRBJ2-5|-|-
TGCAGCGTTGAAGAACAGGGAGCGGGCCAAGAGACCCAGTACTTC
CSVEEQGAGQETQYF
>TRBV7-9|TRBJ1-6|few|-
TGTGCCAGCAGCTTCCTACAGCTGAATTCACCCCTCCACTTT
CASSFLQLNSPLHF
>TRBV12-3/TRBV12-4|TRBJ1-5|few|-
TGTGCCAGCAGTTTCATGGTCAGGGATCAGCCCCAGCATTTT
CASSFMVRDQPQHF
>TRBV25-1|TRBJ1-2|few|-
TGTGCCAGCAGTGAACCAGCAGCCAACTATGGCTACACCTTC
CASSEPAANYGYTF
>TRBV7-9|TRBJ2-1|few|-
TGTGCCAGCAGCTTAAACAGACCTTACAATGAGCAGTTCTTC
CASSLNRPYNEQFF
>TRBV4-1|TRBJ1-2|-|-
TGCGCCAGCAGCCAAGACCCCTCCGGGACTGGCGGCTACACCTTC
CASSQDPSGTGGYTF
>TRBV27|TRBJ2-5|few|TRBD1
TGTGCCAGCAGTCCTTGGGACAGGGGCGGCGAGACCCAGTACTTC
CASSPWDRGGETQYF
>TRBV4-1|TRBJ1-6|once|-
TGCGCCAGCAGCCGGGGGGAGAGCTCCTGTAATTCACCCCTCCACTTT
CASSRGESSCNSPLHF
>TRBV12-3/TRBV12-4|TRBJ2-5|-|-
TGTGCCAGCAGGTTAGACTCCTTGGAAGAGACCCAGTACTTC
CASRLDSLEETQYF
>TRBV5-5|TRBJ2-5|-|TRBD1
TGTGCCAGCAGCTTGGTAGGGGGCTGGGAGACCCAGTACTTC
CASSLVGGWETQYF
>TRBV3-1|TRBJ2-1|few|TRBD2
TGTGCCAGCAGCTCAGGTAGCGGGGGGACTTACAATGAGCAGTTCTTC
CASSSGSGGTYNEQFF
>TRBV4-3|TRBJ1-1|few|-
TGCGCCAGCAGCCAAGATCCAGCGCGGGGGGGGGATTTGAACACTGAAGCTTTCTTT
CASSQDPARGGDLNTEAFF
>TRBV6-6|TRBJ2-3|few|-
TGTGCCAGCAGTTCCCGCCGGCCGGATACGCAGTATTTT
CASSSRRPDTQYF
>TRBV9|TRBJ1-5|-|TRBD1
TGTGCCAGCAGCGTGACAGGGAGGGTCGATCAGCCCCAGCATTTT
CASSVTGRVDQPQHF
>TRBV7-9|TRBJ2-1|-|TRBD2
TGTGCCAGCAGCTTAGCGCGACTAGCGGGGAACAATGAGCAGTTCTTC
CASSLARLAGNNEQFF
>TRBV2|TRBJ2-5|-|TRBD1
TGTGCCAGCAGTGGACAGGGGTTAGTGACCCAGTACTTC
CASSGQGLVTQYF
>TRBV10-3|TRBJ2-3|-|-
TGTGCCATCAGTGAATCCCCCAGGGATACGCAGTATTTT
CAISESPRDTQYF
>TRBV7-9|TRBJ2-7|-|TRBD2
TGTGCCAGCAGCTTCGGGGGGAGTAGCTACGAGCAGTACTTC
CASSFGGSSYEQYF
>TRBV7-2|TRBJ2-1|-|-
TGTGCCAGCAGCACCTATGAGGTCAGGGAGCAGTTCTTC
CASSTYEVREQFF
>TRBV4-1|TRBJ2-3|-|-
TGCGCCACCTCGCACTTTGGAGCAGATACGCAGTATTTT
CATSHFGADTQYF
>TRBV6-2/TRBV6-3|TRBJ2-1|few|TRBD1
TGTGCCAGCAGTCCGGAAGGACAGGGATACTACAATGAGCAGTTCTTC
CASSPEGQGYYNEQFF
>TRBV25-1|TRBJ1-2|-|TRBD1
TGTGCCAGCAGTGAATATCGGGGACAGGGGGCAGATGGCTACACCTTC
CASSEYRGQGADGYTF
>TRBV4-3|TRBJ2-7|-|-
TGCGCCAGCAGCCAAGCTCGGACGGAGATCTACGAGCAGTACTTC
CASSQARTEIYEQYF
>TRBV5-1|TRBJ2-3|few|-
TGCGCCAGCAGCTTGGGGTCGGGCCCTGCCGCACCCGGAGATACGCAGTATTTT
CASSLGSGPAAPGDTQYF
>TRBV4-1|TRBJ1-3|-|-
TGCGCCAGCAGCCAAGATCAAAACACCATATATTTT
CASSQDQNTIYF
>TRBV7-9|TRBJ1-1|-|TRBD1
TGTGCCAGCAGTCCGACAGGGGTTAACACTGAAGCTTTCTTT
CASSPTGVNTEAFF
>TRBV20-1|TRBJ1-5|-|-
TGCAGTGCTTCAGTACAGTACCTCAATCAGCCCAAGCATTTT
CSASVQYLNQPKHF
>TRBV6-5|TRBJ1-2|-|-
TGTGCCAGCAGTTACTCCGGGGGGGGTCGCGGCTATGGCTACACCTTC
CASSYSGGGRGYGYTF
>TRBV5-1|TRBJ1-1|-|-
TGCGCCAGCAGCTTTACAGGTTCCACTGAAGCTTTCTTT
CASSFTGSTEAFF
>TRBV5-6|TRBJ1-5|-|-
TGTGCCAGCAGCCGAAGGGGTAGCAATCAGCCCCAGCATTTT
CASSRRGSNQPQHF
>TRBV7-2|TRBJ1-1|-|-
TGTGCCAGCAGCCTAGGGTCCGGGCCTACAGGTGGAGCTTTCTTT
CASSLGSGPTGGAFF
>TRBV2|TRBJ2-7|-|-
TGTGCCACTAAGACAGACGAATACGAGCAGTACTTC
CATKTDEYEQYF
>TRBV20-1|TRBJ1-5|many|-
TGCAGTGCTACCGTCCCAGGCTCCCGTAATCAGCCCCAGCATTTT
CSATVPGSRNQPQHF
>TRBV28|TRBJ2-5|-|-
TGTGCCAGCAGCGACCGGGAGCAGGAGACCCAGTACTTC
CASSDREQETQYF
>TRBV28|TRBJ1-5|-|-
TGTGCCAGCAGCTATACGGGGTCTCGGCAGCCCCAGCATTTT
CASSYTGSRQPQHF
>TRBV6-1|TRBJ2-1|-|TRBD2
TGTGCCAGCAGTGAAATTAGCGGGCGATACAATGAGCAGTTCTTC
CASSEISGRYNEQFF
>TRBV7-6|TRBJ2-7|few|-
TGTGCCAGCAGCTCCGACAGGTACGAGCAGTACTTC
CASSSDRYEQYF
>TRBV7-9|TRBJ1-2|few|-
TGTGCCAGCAGGGGGGGTTACTCCTATGGCTACACCTTC
CASRGGYSYGYTF
>TRBV7-2|TRBJ1-1|-|TRBD1
TGTGCCAGCAGCCGGGGAAGGACAGGCTACACTGAAGCTTTCTTT
CASSRGRTGYTEAFF
>TRBV20-1|TRBJ2-3|few|-
TGCAGTGCTAGGGGGGGGCAGCGGAGGGCAGATACGCAGTATTTT
CSARGGQRRADTQYF
>TRBV27|TRBJ2-5|-|-
TGTGCCAGCAGTGGGGCCTCGGGACACCCCCAAGAGACCCAGTACTTC
CASSGASGHPQETQYF